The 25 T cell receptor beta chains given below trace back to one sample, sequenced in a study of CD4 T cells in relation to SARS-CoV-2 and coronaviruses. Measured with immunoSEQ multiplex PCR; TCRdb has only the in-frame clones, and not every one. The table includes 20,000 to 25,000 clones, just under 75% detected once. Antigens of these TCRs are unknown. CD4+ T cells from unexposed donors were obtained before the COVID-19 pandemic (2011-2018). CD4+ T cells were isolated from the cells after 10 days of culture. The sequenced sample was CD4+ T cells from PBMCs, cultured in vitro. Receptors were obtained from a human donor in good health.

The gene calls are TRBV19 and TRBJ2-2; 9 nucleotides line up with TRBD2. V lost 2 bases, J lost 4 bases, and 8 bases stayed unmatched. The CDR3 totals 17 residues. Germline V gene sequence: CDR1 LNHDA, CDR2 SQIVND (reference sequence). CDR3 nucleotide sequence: TGTGCCAGTAGTATACGGTCCGGACTAGCGAGCACCGGGGAGCTGTTTTTT. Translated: CASSIRSGLASTGELFF. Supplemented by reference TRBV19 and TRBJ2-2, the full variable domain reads DGGITQSPKYLFRKEGQNVTLSCEQNLNHDAMYWYRQDPGQGLRLIYYSQIVNDFQKGDIAEGYSVSREKKESFPLTVTSAQKNPTAFYLCASSIRSGLASTGELFFGEGSRLTVL.

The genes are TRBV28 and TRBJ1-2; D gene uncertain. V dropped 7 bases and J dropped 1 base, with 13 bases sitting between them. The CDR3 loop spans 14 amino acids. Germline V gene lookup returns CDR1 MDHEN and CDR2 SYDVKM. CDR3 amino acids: CASIMGSLNYGYTF. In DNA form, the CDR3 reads TGTGCCAGCATTATGGGTTCCCTTAACTATGGCTACACCTTC.

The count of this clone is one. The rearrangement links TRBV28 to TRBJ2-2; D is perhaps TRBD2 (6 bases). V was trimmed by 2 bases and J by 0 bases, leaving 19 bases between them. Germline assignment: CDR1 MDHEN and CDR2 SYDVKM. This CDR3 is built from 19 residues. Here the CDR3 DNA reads TGTGCCAGCAGTTTACCATTCCGAACGGGACTCCCGAACACCGGGGAGCTGTTTTTT. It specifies CASSLPFRTGLPNTGELFF.

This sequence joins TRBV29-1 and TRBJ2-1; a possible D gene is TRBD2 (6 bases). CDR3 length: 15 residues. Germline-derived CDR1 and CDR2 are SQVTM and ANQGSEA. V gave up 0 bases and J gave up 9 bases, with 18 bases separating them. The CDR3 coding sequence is TGCAGCGTTGAAGATGGGTTCTTGGGACTGGCTGAGCAGTTCTTC. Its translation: CSVEDGFLGLAEQFF.

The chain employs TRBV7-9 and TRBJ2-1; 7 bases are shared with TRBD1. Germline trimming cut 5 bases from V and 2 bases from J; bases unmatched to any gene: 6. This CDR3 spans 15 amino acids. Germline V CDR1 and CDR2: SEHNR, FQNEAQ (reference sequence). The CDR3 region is CASSKGQAAYNEQFF. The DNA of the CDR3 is TGTGCCAGCAGCAAAGGACAGGCCGCCTACAATGAGCAGTTCTTC.

The CDR3 bases are TGTGCCACCAGCAGAGTGTCCGGCCCGAACACTGAAGCTTTCTTT. It encodes CATSRVSGPNTEAFF. This sequence joins TRBV15 and TRBJ1-1; the D is unclear. Germline CDR1 is LNHNV and CDR2 is YYDKDF (reference sequence). Between the trimmed V and J ends, which lost 1 base and 1 base, there was a span of 10 bases. The CDR3 is made up of 15 amino acids.

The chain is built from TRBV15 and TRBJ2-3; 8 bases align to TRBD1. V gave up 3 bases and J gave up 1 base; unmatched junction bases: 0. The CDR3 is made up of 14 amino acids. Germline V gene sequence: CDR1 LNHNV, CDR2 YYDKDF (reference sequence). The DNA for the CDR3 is TGTGCCACCAGCAGGACAGGGGGCACAGATACGCAGTATTTT. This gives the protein CATSRTGGTDTQYF.

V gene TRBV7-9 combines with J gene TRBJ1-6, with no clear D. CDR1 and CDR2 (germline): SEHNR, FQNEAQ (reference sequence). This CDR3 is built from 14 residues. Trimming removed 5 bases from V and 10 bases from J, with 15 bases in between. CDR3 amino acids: CASSPTAQGSPLHF. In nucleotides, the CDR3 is TGTGCCAGCAGCCCGACTGCCCAAGGGTCACCCCTCCACTTT.

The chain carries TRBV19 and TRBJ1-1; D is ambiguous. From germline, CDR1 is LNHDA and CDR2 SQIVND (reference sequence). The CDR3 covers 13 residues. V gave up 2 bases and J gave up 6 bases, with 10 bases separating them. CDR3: CASSIRIVAEAFF. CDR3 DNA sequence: TGTGCCAGTAGTATACGTATCGTGGCTGAAGCTTTCTTT.

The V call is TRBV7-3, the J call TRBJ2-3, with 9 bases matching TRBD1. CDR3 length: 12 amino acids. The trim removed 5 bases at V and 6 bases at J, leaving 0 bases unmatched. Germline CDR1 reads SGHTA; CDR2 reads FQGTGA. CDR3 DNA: TGTGCCAGCAGCGGACAGGGGGATACGCAGTATTTT. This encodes CASSGQGDTQYF.

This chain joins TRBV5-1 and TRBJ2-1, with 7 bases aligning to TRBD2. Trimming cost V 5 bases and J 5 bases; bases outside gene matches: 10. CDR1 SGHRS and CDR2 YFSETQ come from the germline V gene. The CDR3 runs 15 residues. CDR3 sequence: CASSLAGPANNEQFF. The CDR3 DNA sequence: TGCGCCAGCAGTTTAGCGGGTCCGGCCAACAATGAGCAGTTCTTC.

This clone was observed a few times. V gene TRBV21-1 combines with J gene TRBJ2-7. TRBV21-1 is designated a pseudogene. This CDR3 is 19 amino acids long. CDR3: CASSKAPNRGFPRGYEQYF. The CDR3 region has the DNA TGTGCCAGCAGCAAAGCCCCTAATCGGGGCTTTCCTAGGGGTTACGAGCAGTACTTC.

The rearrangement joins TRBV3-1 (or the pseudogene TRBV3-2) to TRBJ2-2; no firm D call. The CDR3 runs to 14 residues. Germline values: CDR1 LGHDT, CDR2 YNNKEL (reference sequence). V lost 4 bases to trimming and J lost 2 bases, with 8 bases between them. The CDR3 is CASSPTTNTGELFF. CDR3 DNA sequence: TGTGCCAGCAGCCCCACTACAAACACCGGGGAGCTGTTTTTT.

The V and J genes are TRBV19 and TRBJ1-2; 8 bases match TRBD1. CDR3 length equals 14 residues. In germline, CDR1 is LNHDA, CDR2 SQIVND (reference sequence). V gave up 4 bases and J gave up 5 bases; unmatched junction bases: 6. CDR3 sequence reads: CASSTQGARYGYTF. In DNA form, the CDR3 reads TGTGCCAGTAGTACTCAGGGGGCTCGTTATGGCTACACCTTC.

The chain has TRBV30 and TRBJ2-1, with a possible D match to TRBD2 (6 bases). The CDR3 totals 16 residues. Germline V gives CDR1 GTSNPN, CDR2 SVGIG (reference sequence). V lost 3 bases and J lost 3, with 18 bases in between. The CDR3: CAWRAGSSYIYNEQFF. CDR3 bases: TGTGCCTGGAGGGCGGGATCCTCTTATATCTACAATGAGCAGTTCTTC.

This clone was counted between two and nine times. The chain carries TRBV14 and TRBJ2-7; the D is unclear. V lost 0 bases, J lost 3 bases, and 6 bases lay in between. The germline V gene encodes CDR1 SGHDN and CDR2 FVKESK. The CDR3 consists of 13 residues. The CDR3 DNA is TGTGCCAGCAGCCAAGAGGTAGTCTACGAGCAGTACTTC. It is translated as CASSQEVVYEQYF.

CDR3 protein: CASGRVRSGELFF. CDR3 DNA: TGTGCCAGCGGCAGGGTTAGGTCCGGGGAGCTGTTTTTT. This rearrangement joins TRBV7-3 to TRBJ2-2; possibly TRBD1 for D (5 bases). Trimming cost V 8 bases and J 6 bases, with 13 bases left between them. Germline V gene data show CDR1 as SGHTA and CDR2 as FQGTGA. The CDR3 spans 13 residues.

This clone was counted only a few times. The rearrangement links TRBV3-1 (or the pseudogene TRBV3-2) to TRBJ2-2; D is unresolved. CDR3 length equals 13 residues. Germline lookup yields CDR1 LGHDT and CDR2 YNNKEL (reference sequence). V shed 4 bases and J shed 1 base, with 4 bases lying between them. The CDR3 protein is CASSRLNTGELFF. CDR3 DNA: TGTGCCAGCAGCCGACTGAACACCGGGGAGCTGTTTTTT.

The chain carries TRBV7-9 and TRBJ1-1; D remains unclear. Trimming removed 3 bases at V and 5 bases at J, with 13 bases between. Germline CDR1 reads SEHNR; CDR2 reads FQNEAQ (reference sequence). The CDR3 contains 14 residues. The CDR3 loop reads CASSFEAARTEAFF. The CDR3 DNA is TGTGCCAGCAGCTTTGAGGCAGCAAGGACTGAAGCTTTCTTT.

CDR3 sequence: CSASAGRSSYNEQFF. The CDR3 coding sequence is TGCAGTGCTAGTGCGGGACGTAGCTCCTACAATGAGCAGTTCTTC. The chain joins TRBV20-1 to TRBJ2-1; D might be TRBD2 (6 bases). Germline-derived CDR1 and CDR2 are DFQATT and SNEGSKA (reference sequence). Deletions cut 3 bases from V and 0 bases from J, with 12 bases between. The length of the CDR3 is 15 residues.

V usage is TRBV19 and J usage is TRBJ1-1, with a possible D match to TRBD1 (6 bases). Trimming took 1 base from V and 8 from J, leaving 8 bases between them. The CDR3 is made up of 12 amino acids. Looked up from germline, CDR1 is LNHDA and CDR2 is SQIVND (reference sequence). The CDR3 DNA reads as TGTGCCAGTAGTATAGGGGGGGCCGAAGCTTTCTTT. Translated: CASSIGGAEAFF.

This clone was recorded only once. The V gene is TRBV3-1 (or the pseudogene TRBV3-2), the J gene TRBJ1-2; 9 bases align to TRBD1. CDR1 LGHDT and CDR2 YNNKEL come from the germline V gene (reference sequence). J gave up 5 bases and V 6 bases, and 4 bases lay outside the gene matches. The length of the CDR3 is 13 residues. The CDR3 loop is CASRQQGAYGYTF. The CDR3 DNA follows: TGTGCCAGCAGACAACAGGGGGCGTATGGCTACACCTTC.

The CDR3 DNA reads as TGCGCCAGCTCATCAGGAAACAGGGGCGGCACTGAAGCTTTCTTT. The encoded protein is CASSSGNRGGTEAFF. This chain uses TRBV5-1 with TRBJ1-1; 7 bases are a match to TRBD1. The CDR3 runs 15 residues. Germline V gene sequence: CDR1 SGHRS, CDR2 YFSETQ. J lost 4 bases, V lost 7 bases, and 13 bases had no gene match.

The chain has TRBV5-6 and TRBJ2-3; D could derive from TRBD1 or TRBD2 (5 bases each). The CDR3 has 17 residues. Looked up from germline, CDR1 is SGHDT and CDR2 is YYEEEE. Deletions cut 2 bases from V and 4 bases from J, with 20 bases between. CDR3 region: CASSLAFRAMGADTQYF. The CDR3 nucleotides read TGTGCCAGCAGCTTAGCTTTTCGTGCGATGGGGGCAGATACGCAGTATTTT.

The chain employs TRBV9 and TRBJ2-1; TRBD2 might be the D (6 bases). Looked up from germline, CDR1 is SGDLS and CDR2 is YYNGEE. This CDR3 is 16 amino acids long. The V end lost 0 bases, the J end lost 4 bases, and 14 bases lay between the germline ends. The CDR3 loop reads CASSVGISGAYNEQFF. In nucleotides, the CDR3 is TGTGCCAGCAGCGTAGGAATTAGCGGCGCGTACAATGAGCAGTTCTTC.